One sample yielded the 2 T cell receptor beta chains listed below, sequenced in a study of T cell repertoires in cytomegalovirus infection. A single record per CDR3 protein comes from TCRdb applying MiXCR to the reads. The sample has some 150,000 distinct CDR3 sequences; about 6.5% are singletons. The material sequenced was PBMCs. The receptor set was obtained from a human donor in good health (CMV status not recorded). Some clones in this sample may be carry-over from other donors' samples.

This clonotype showed up many times. The chain links TRBV4-1 to TRBJ1-1; unclear D gene. This CDR3 is 17 amino acids long. Trimming cost V 0 bases and J 11 bases, with 25 bases left between them. Germline V gene data show CDR1 as MGHRA and CDR2 as YSYEKL. CDR3 nucleotide sequence: TGCGCCAGCAGCCAAGATCGTTCGGTACGGCCCTCGCGTGAGGCTTTCTTT. Translation: CASSQDRSVRPSREAFF.

The sample holds many counts of this clonotype. This chain uses TRBV28 with TRBJ1-5, with 10 positions matching TRBD1. The V gene end was trimmed by 6 bases and the J gene end by 5 bases; junction bases not matched to a gene: 4. There are 14 residues in the CDR3. Germline V gene data show CDR1 as MDHEN and CDR2 as SYDVKM. In nucleotides, the CDR3 is TGTGCCAGCAGGCCGGGACAGGGGTATCAGCCCCAGCATTTT. It encodes CASRPGQGYQPQHF.